Listed here is a single TCR beta chain. Its specificity is not known. The data originate from a study of T cell responses to AZD1222 COVID-19 vaccine. J lost 11 bases, V lost 3 bases, and 8 bases had no gene match. Germline CDR1 is SGHVS and CDR2 is FQNEAQ. There are 13 residues in the CDR3. Study findings and constraints: Repertoire sampling occurred only after the peak T cell response.

The method was immunoSEQ multiplex PCR; TCRdb's version includes in-frame clones alone and lacks a portion of them. Among fewer than 200,000 clones listed, over 85% were seen once. The source material was peripheral blood, sampled on day 0 of AZD1222 vaccination. This chain uses TRBV7-8 with TRBJ1-1, with 8 nucleotides matching TRBD1. The clonotype comes from an adult in good health. For the CDR3, the DNA is TGTGCCAGCAGCTTTGGGACAGGTCTAGAGGCTTTCTTT. Amino acids: CASSFGTGLEAFF.